This TCR beta chain was profiled in a study of T cells in Graves' hyperthyroidism and ophthalmopathy (dated by TCRdb to the late 2010s). For the wider study: Peripheral blood samples were taken at initial diagnosis, before any treatment was given. To identify distinguishing TCR V-J signatures, a discovery cohort of 90 to 100 patients was used, comprising 43 with Graves' ophthalmopathy and under 60 with stable Graves' hyperthyroidism. An independent validation cohort of under 20 hyperthyroidism patients and approximately 15 patients who later progressed to ophthalmopathy tested prospective prediction of ophthalmopathy. The 100 discovery patients were randomly split 7:3 into training and test sets. In more than 5 Graves' hyperthyroidism patients, the study also compared T-cell repertoires from thyroid tissue with T-cell repertoires from blood. Once sampling was done, hyperthyroidism patients were given methimazole at a starting dose of 30 mg daily, whereas ophthalmopathy patients were given high-dose intravenous methylprednisolone. The paper describes TCR Vbeta CDR3 sequencing of fewer than 150 peripheral blood samples, made up of fewer than 50 ophthalmopathy patients, approximately 76 hyperthyroidism patients and 17 progressor patients. On the study overall, not on this receptor specifically: In validation, the model predicted progression to ophthalmopathy a median of 6.5 months before onset, with about 71% sensitivity and around 76% specificity. Most expanded thyroid clonotypes (frequency above 0.001) were also detected in blood, a finding suggesting that blood repertoires may reflect thyroid immune responses. In cross-validation, a model built on a 13 V-J signature told ophthalmopathy apart from stable hyperthyroidism with approximately 91% sensitivity and about 81% specificity, and in testing the same model reached 80%/75%. Sample size was not statistically predetermined, and investigators were not blinded to group allocation.

In the ophthalmopathy patients, disease was moderately to severely active, with a Clinical Activity Score of 3 or more, a NOSPECS grade of 4 or more, and a duration of less than 3 months. Any patient with an uncontrolled infection, another autoimmune disease, pregnancy or lactation was excluded. Diagnoses relied on clinical symptoms, serum thyroxine and TRAb, thyroid ultrasound and orbital computed tomography. Ficoll-Paque density gradient centrifugation was used to isolate PBMCs from about 9 ml of fresh peripheral blood. Total RNA was extracted with Trizol reagent, and quality was checked on an Agilent 2100 Bioanalyzer. The table lists this clonotype with many counts. Its cognate antigen has yet to be identified. The record has no base qualities; no much larger clone is one base away. TCR beta CDR3 regions were amplified from RNA transcripts. For the first round of RT-PCR on the TCR CDR3, the HTBI primer set was used together with the Qiagen OneStep RT-PCR kit. A second multiplex PCR round built the libraries, followed by size selection and purification. Paired-end sequencing of the libraries was performed with 100 bp reads on an Illumina HiSeq2000. Per the authors' processing: Raw data were processed with SOAPnuke, discarding reads with adapters, uncalled bases, mean Phred below 15, or no exact constant-primer or identifier match. High-quality paired reads were merged with COPE v1.2.5, and unique nucleotide sequences were defined as clonotypes. Clonotypes were aligned to IMGT TRBV, TRBD and TRBJ reference segments using MiTCR v1.1. The analysis was restricted to V-J combinations with a frequency above 0.0001, which together covered 99% to 99.2% of the repertoires. The TCS score was defined as the ratio of F50 (clonal expansion) to E x V (chaos), calculated using BLOSUM62-based TCRdist between CDR3 peptides within each V-J. Welch's t-statistics and random forest reduced around 550 V-J features to 13, which were used in a naive Bayes classifier (R e1071). TCRdb handled the public reads itself, with Q25 trimming in fastp and clone calling in MiXCR, and kept productive beta chains. Entries are consolidated by CDR3 protein sequence, retaining the most common genes and DNA. TCRdb assigned the V and J calls; the authors' analysis was not used. This sample gives some 550,000 distinct CDR3 sequences in total; 15% to 20% of them show up just once. The top ten hold 3% to 4% of the sample.

The germline V gene sets CDR1 to MNHEY and CDR2 to SVGAGI. The CDR3 has 17 amino acids, counting the end cysteine and phenylalanine. CDR3 DNA is the only sequence kept; it has 51 bases, read in frame from the first base. V gives up 2 bases and J gives up 0 bases, and the segment between their germline ends measures 16 bases. Specimen: blood. The sequence was obtained from a woman in her thirties or forties with Graves' ophthalmopathy. The rearrangement joined TRBV6-5 to TRBJ1-2; the best D guess is TRBD1, with 6 bases matching. The sequence in DNA is TGTGCCAGCAGTTACCAGGCAGGGGAGGGGACTAACTATGGCTACACCTTC. This codes for CASSYQAGEGTNYGYTF.